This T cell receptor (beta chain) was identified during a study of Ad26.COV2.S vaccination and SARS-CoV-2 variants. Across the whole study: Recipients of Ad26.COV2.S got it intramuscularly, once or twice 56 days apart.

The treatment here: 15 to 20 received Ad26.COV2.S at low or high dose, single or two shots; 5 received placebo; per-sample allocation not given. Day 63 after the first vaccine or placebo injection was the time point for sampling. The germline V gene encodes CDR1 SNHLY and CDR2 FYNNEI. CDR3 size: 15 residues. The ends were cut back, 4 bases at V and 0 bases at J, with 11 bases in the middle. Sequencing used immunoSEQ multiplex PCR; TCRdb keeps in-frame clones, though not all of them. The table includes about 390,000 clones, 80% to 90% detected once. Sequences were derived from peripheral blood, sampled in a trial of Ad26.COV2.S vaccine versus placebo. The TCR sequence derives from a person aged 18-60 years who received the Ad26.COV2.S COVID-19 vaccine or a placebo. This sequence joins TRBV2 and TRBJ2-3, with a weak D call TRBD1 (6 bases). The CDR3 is CASSGDIASTDTQYF. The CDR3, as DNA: TGTGCCAGCAGTGGGGACATCGCTAGCACAGATACGCAGTATTTT. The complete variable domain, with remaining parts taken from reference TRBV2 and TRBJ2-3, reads EPEVTQTPSHQVTQMGQEVILRCVPISNHLYFYWYRQILGQKVEFLVSFYNNEISEKSEIFDDQFSVERPDGSNFTLKIRSTKLEDSAMYFCASSGDIASTDTQYFGPGTRLTVL.